Each of the 21 T cell receptor beta chains below was sequenced from the same sample in a study of cytomegalovirus exposure and HLA in healthy donors. The PCR had 60 Vbeta and 13 Jbeta primers. Only in-frame clones appear in the TCRdb table, and some are missing; sequencing was by immunoSEQ multiplex PCR. The sample lists under 200,000 clones; 60% to 80% were seen once. The source material was PBMCs. The receptors come from a man between 45 and 60 years old in good health and CMV-seropositive.

This sequence joins TRBV4-3 and TRBJ1-5, with 7 bases matching TRBD1. The CDR3 runs 16 residues. V gave up 4 bases and J gave up 4 bases; unmatched junction bases: 10. Germline V gives CDR1 LGHNA, CDR2 YSLEER. This CDR3 is CASSLDVGTVNQPQHF. DNA for the CDR3: TGCGCCAGCAGCCTAGACGTGGGGACAGTTAATCAGCCCCAGCATTTT.

The rearrangement uses TRBV18 and TRBJ1-5, with TRBD1 as a possible D gene (5 bases). The germline V gene has CDR1 KGHSH and CDR2 LQKENI. Trimming removed 2 bases from V and 2 bases from J, with 16 bases in between. The CDR3 has 17 amino acids. CDR3 nucleotides: TGTGCCAGCTCACCATTAGGAGGGGCTCTGGGCAATCAGCCCCAGCATTTT. This gives the protein CASSPLGGALGNQPQHF.

This sequence joins TRBV19 and TRBJ2-3; TRBD2 matches 10 bases. CDR1 is LNHDA and CDR2 is SQIVND in the germline V gene (reference sequence). With 6 bases clipped from V and 5 bases from J, the junction kept 5 bases outside the gene matches. This CDR3 comprises 14 residues. Here the CDR3 DNA reads TGTGCCAGTAGCACCCGGACTAGCGGAGATACGCAGTATTTT. It translates to CASSTRTSGDTQYF. The full variable domain, rest sourced from reference TRBV19 and TRBJ2-3, is DGGITQSPKYLFRKEGQNVTLSCEQNLNHDAMYWYRQDPGQGLRLIYYSQIVNDFQKGDIAEGYSVSREKKESFPLTVTSAQKNPTAFYLCASSTRTSGDTQYFGPGTRLTVL.

The V and J genes are TRBV4-2 and TRBJ2-3; D unresolved. The CDR3 runs 12 residues. V dropped 4 bases and J dropped 1 base, with 3 bases sitting between them. Germline CDR1 reads LGHNA; CDR2 reads YNFKEQ. This CDR3 reads CASSPGTDTQYF. The CDR3 bases are TGTGCCAGCAGCCCGGGCACAGATACGCAGTATTTT.

The rearrangement links TRBV19 to TRBJ1-6; 7 bases fit TRBD1. The CDR3 length is 15 residues. Germline V gene data show CDR1 as LNHDA and CDR2 as SQIVND (reference sequence). V lost 4 bases to trimming and J lost 3 bases; unmatched junction nucleotides: 3. The CDR3 DNA reads TGTGCCAGTAGTAAAGGGGGCAGCTATAATTCACCCCTCCACTTT. Its protein product is CASSKGGSYNSPLHF.

V is TRBV7-2 and J is TRBJ1-6, with D hard to call. The CDR3 has 13 residues. Germline assignment: CDR1 SGHTA and CDR2 FQGNSA. V was shortened by 4 bases and J by 12 bases, with 13 bases between the two germline ends. The CDR3 region has the DNA TGTGCCAGCAGCTCTACCTTCAGGTTACCCCTCCACTTT. It yields the protein CASSSTFRLPLHF.

The count of this clone is one. The V and J genes are TRBV5-6 and TRBJ2-5; 8 bases match TRBD1. In germline, CDR1 is SGHDT, CDR2 YYEEEE. This CDR3 region has 15 residues. The V gene end was trimmed by 4 bases and the J gene end by 1 base; junction bases not matched to a gene: 6. CDR3 in DNA: TGTGCCAGCAGCATCGGACAGGGAGTCCAAGAGACCCAGTACTTC. Protein: CASSIGQGVQETQYF.

The rearrangement links TRBV5-4 to TRBJ2-5; TRBD2 agrees at 10 bases. V was clipped by 2 bases and J by 5 bases; unmatched bases: 6. Germline V gene sequence: CDR1 SGHNT, CDR2 YYREEE (reference sequence). This CDR3 contains 15 residues. For the CDR3, the DNA is TGTGCCAGCAGCTTAGCGGGGGGGTCGCAGGAGACCCAGTACTTC. This translates into CASSLAGGSQETQYF.

The CDR3 DNA reads as TGTGCCAGCAGCTTAGATAGCCAGCCCCAGCATTTT. Amino acid sequence: CASSLDSQPQHF. The V gene is TRBV7-2, the J gene TRBJ1-5; D remains ambiguous. The germline V gene encodes CDR1 SGHTA and CDR2 FQGNSA. The CDR3 has 12 residues. The V end was cut by 1 base, the J end by 7 bases, with 5 bases between.

This chain links TRBV27 with TRBJ1-1; D gene ambiguous. CDR3 length: 15 amino acids. V lost 0 bases to trimming and J lost 5 bases, with 13 bases between them. Germline CDR1 and CDR2: MNHEY and SMNVEV (reference sequence). CDR3 protein: CASSLSAVVKTEAFF. The CDR3 nucleotides read TGTGCCAGCAGTTTATCGGCCGTGGTCAAGACTGAAGCTTTCTTT.

The rearrangement links TRBV11-3 to TRBJ2-7, with TRBD1 matching over 7 bases. CDR1 and CDR2 from the germline V gene are SGHNT and YENEEA. This CDR3 region has 13 residues. The ends lost 5 bases at V and 5 bases at J; junction bases unmatched: 6. CDR3 DNA: TGTGCCAGCAGCCCCACAGGGGACCACGAGCAGTACTTC. Protein sequence: CASSPTGDHEQYF.

This clone was seen only a few times. This rearrangement joins TRBV10-3 to TRBJ1-6; a weak D match, TRBD1 (5 bases). Germline V lookup: CDR1 ENHRY, CDR2 SYGVKD. The CDR3 has 13 amino acids. The germline V and J ends were trimmed by 3 bases and 10 bases, with 10 bases remaining between them. The CDR3 protein is CAISDGPGSPLHF. The CDR3 DNA reads as TGTGCCATCAGTGATGGTCCAGGGTCACCCCTCCACTTT.

This clone was counted only a few times. This chain connects TRBV18 to TRBJ1-3, with a possible D match to TRBD1 (5 bases). In germline, CDR1 is KGHSH, CDR2 LQKENI. The CDR3 length is 20 residues. V shed 2 bases and J shed 4 bases, with 27 bases lying between them. CDR3 coding DNA: TGTGCCAGCTCACCATCGGGAGGGACTCTCACTAAGGTGAGAGGAAACACCATATATTTT. As protein: CASSPSGGTLTKVRGNTIYF.

The chain combines TRBV15 with TRBJ1-3; the match to TRBD1 covers 7 bases. Trimming took 0 bases from V and 1 from J; bases not matched to a gene: 12. Germline values: CDR1 LNHNV, CDR2 YYDKDF (reference sequence). The CDR3 covers 19 residues. CDR3 nucleotides: TGTGCCACCAGCAGAGATCGTAGAACAGGGGCTATTTCTGGAAACACCATATATTTT. Its protein is CATSRDRRTGAISGNTIYF.

This clone was seen only a few times. CDR3 residues: CASSPTPGGNQPQHF. In DNA, the CDR3 is TGTGCCAGCAGCCCCACACCCGGGGGCAATCAGCCCCAGCATTTT. The rearrangement links TRBV6-5 to TRBJ1-5, with D unresolved. Germline V gene data show CDR1 as MNHEY and CDR2 as SVGAGI. The CDR3 sequence is 15 residues long. Trimming stripped 6 bases from V and 2 bases from J, with 14 bases between.

The chain recombines TRBV5-6 with TRBJ2-7; 11 bases agree with TRBD2. This CDR3 is built from 14 residues. Germline-derived CDR1 and CDR2 are SGHDT and YYEEEE. V lost 2 bases and J lost 2; bases outside the gene matches: 0. DNA of the CDR3: TGTGCCAGCAGCTTTAGCGGGGGGGCCTACGAGCAGTACTTC. Amino acids: CASSFSGGAYEQYF.

The rearrangement links TRBV9 to TRBJ2-5, with 10 bases lining up with TRBD2. Per germline, CDR1 SGDLS and CDR2 YYNGEE. This CDR3 has 15 amino acids. V gave up 1 base and J gave up 0 bases; unmatched junction bases: 0. CDR3 coding DNA: TGTGCCAGCAGCGTACTAGCGGGGGACCAAGAGACCCAGTACTTC. It yields the protein CASSVLAGDQETQYF.

The J gene is TRBJ2-7, the V gene TRBV27, with D possibly being TRBD1 (6 bases). CDR1 is MNHEY and CDR2 is SMNVEV in the germline V gene (reference sequence). The CDR3 has 14 amino acids. Deletions cut 1 base from V and 2 bases from J, with 9 bases between. The CDR3 loop is CASSLYQGTYEQYF. CDR3 DNA sequence: TGTGCCAGCAGTTTATATCAGGGGACCTACGAGCAGTACTTC.

The chain employs TRBV9 and TRBJ2-1; 10 nucleotides align to TRBD2. The ends lost 0 bases at V and 7 bases at J; junction bases unmatched: 10. CDR3 length equals 17 residues. CDR1 and CDR2 from the germline V gene are SGDLS and YYNGEE. The CDR3 loop reads CASSVASTSGDRNEQFF. The CDR3 DNA follows: TGTGCCAGCAGCGTAGCTAGCACTAGCGGGGATCGGAATGAGCAGTTCTTC.

The rearrangement links TRBV7-2 to TRBJ1-1; D gene ambiguous. The germline CDR1 and CDR2 sequences are SGHTA and FQGNSA. V was shortened by 5 bases and J by 0 bases, with 10 bases between the two germline ends. This CDR3 region has 14 residues. Written as DNA, the CDR3 is TGTGCCAGCAGCCTAGACACCTTGAACACTGAAGCTTTCTTT. Protein product: CASSLDTLNTEAFF. Using reference TRBV7-2 and TRBJ1-1 for the parts outside the CDR3, the full variable domain is GAGVSQSPSNKVTEKGKDVELRCDPISGHTALYWYRQSLGQGLEFLIYFQGNSAPDKSGLPSDRFSAERTGGSVSTLTIQRTQQEDSAVYLCASSLDTLNTEAFFGQGTRLTVV.

This clone appeared a single time. This chain links TRBV27 with TRBJ1-6; D gene uncertain. The V end lost 5 bases, the J end lost 7 bases, and 18 bases lay between the germline ends. Germline CDR1 reads MNHEY; CDR2 reads SMNVEV (reference sequence). The CDR3 contains 16 residues. This CDR3 is CASSRYPGRYNSPLHF. CDR3 nucleotides: TGTGCCAGCAGTAGGTACCCGGGGAGGTACAATTCACCCCTCCACTTT.